Following are 12 T cell receptor beta chains from one sample sequenced in a study of shared clonotypes between healthy human individuals. Assay used: immunoSEQ multiplex PCR; TCRdb lists only in-frame clones, some missing. Among roughly 530,000 clones listed, almost 97% were seen once. Specimen: naive CD4+ T cells sorted from blood. Subset reported: CD45RA+ positively selected. These receptors were collected from a woman aged 30 to 39 in good health.

The DNA for the CDR3 is TGTGCCAGTAGTCCCGATAGGGGGGGCCCTGAGCAGTTCTTC. As protein: CASSPDRGGPEQFF. The V call is TRBV19, the J call TRBJ2-1; D may be TRBD2 (7 bases). With 5 bases removed from V and 9 bases from J, the gap between germline ends came to 17 bases. The CDR3 is 14 amino acids. The germline V gene has CDR1 LNHDA and CDR2 SQIVND (reference sequence).

The V and J genes are TRBV6-1 and TRBJ1-2, with 9 bases that match TRBD1. Trimming removed 4 bases from V and 2 bases from J; junction bases left unmatched: 8. The germline CDR1 and CDR2 sequences are MNHNS and SASEGT. The CDR3 runs 16 residues. CDR3 loop: CASSGKPGQGNYGYTF. The CDR3 DNA sequence: TGTGCCAGCAGTGGGAAGCCGGGACAGGGAAACTATGGCTACACCTTC.

The chain carries TRBV5-6 and TRBJ2-1; 12 bases agree with TRBD2. Germline V gene sequence: CDR1 SGHDT, CDR2 YYEEEE. The CDR3 length is 15 residues. J gave up 9 bases and V 0 bases, and 4 bases lay outside the gene matches. The CDR3 nucleotides are TGTGCCAGCAGCTTGGGGCTAGCGGGAGGGCTTGAGCAGTTCTTC. This codes for CASSLGLAGGLEQFF.

The V call is TRBV10-3, the J call TRBJ2-7; the D gene could be TRBD1 or TRBD2 (6 bases each). The germline V gene encodes CDR1 ENHRY and CDR2 SYGVKD. The V gene lost 7 bases and the J gene lost 6 bases, with 19 bases spanning the gap. This CDR3 contains 14 residues. The CDR3 DNA reads as TGTGCCATCAAGGGGGGCGGAGCCGGGAGCGAGCAGTACTTC. It encodes CAIKGGGAGSEQYF.

J is TRBJ2-5 and V is TRBV11-2; 7 positions match TRBD1. V lost 5 bases and J lost 2; bases outside the gene matches: 8. CDR3 length: 15 residues. Per the germline V gene, CDR1 is SGHAT and CDR2 is FQNNGV. CDR3 amino acids: CASSLRPGQQETQYF. Written as DNA, the CDR3 is TGTGCCAGCAGCCTCCGGCCGGGACAGCAAGAGACCCAGTACTTC.

V and J are TRBV25-1 and TRBJ1-1, with a possible D match to TRBD1 (6 bases). V dropped 6 bases and J dropped 3 bases, with 17 bases sitting between them. The V gene's germline CDR1 is MGHDK and CDR2 SYGVNS. The CDR3 extends over 15 amino acids. For the CDR3, the DNA is TGTGCCAGCAGGAGGGGGGCGCGGGTGGACACTGAAGCTTTCTTT. It translates to CASRRGARVDTEAFF.

This clone was detected only once. This chain uses TRBV23-1 with TRBJ2-3; 11 bases align to TRBD1. TRBV23-1 is identified as an open reading frame with a role that is uncertain. The CDR3 has 20 residues. The V and J ends lost 0 bases and 2 bases, in that order; junction bases with no gene match: 13. The CDR3 coding sequence is TGCGCCAGCAGTCAATCGACGTCCCGGGACAGGGGGGGATTCACAGATACGCAGTATTTT. It codes for CASSQSTSRDRGGFTDTQYF.

This sequence joins TRBV5-1 and TRBJ2-7; no reliable D call. The V gene lost 0 bases and the J gene lost 3 bases, with 13 bases spanning the gap. The CDR3 runs 15 residues. CDR1 is SGHRS, CDR2 YFSETQ, per germline. The CDR3 nucleotides are TGCGCCAGCAGCTTGGACCCGTTCAGTTTCTACGAGCAGTACTTC. This sequence encodes CASSLDPFSFYEQYF. The full variable domain, completed using reference TRBV5-1 and TRBJ2-7, is KAGVTQTPRYLIKTRGQQVTLSCSPISGHRSVSWYQQTPGQGLQFLFEYFSETQRNKGNFPGRFSGRQFSNSRSEMNVSTLELGDSALYLCASSLDPFSFYEQYFGPGTRLTVT.

The V gene is TRBV28, the J gene TRBJ1-4; 7 bases match TRBD1. The trim removed 8 bases at V and 0 bases at J, leaving 0 bases unmatched. The V gene's germline CDR1 is MDHEN and CDR2 SYDVKM. CDR3 length: 13 amino acids. The CDR3 region has the DNA TGTGCCAGCGGGACAGCAACTAATGAAAAACTGTTTTTT. It specifies CASGTATNEKLFF.

This chain connects TRBV28 to TRBJ2-1, with TRBD1 as a possible D gene (6 bases). Germline loops: CDR1 MDHEN, CDR2 SYDVKM. Trimming removed 2 bases at V and 1 base at J, with 9 bases between. The CDR3 extends over 15 amino acids. CDR3 bases: TGTGCCAGCAGTTTACAGGGGAATTCCTACAATGAGCAGTTCTTC. As protein: CASSLQGNSYNEQFF.

The J gene is TRBJ2-5, the V gene TRBV25-1; D might be TRBD1 (5 bases). The J call could be wrong; TRBJ2-7 is a better fit for the DNA end. The germline gives CDR1 MGHDK, CDR2 SYGVNS. This CDR3 is built from 13 residues. The CDR3 region has the DNA TGTGCCAGCAGTGTGACAGCTTACAGCGAGCAGTACTTC. Amino acid sequence: CASSVTAYSEQYF.

The rearrangement uses TRBV5-1 and TRBJ2-7; possible D gene TRBD1, 7 bases. Trimming removed 5 bases at V and 5 bases at J, with 14 bases between. The CDR3 loop spans 13 amino acids. Germline assignment: CDR1 SGHRS and CDR2 YFSETQ. The CDR3 spells CASRRTGLNEQYF. Here the CDR3 DNA reads TGCGCCAGCAGACGGACAGGACTAAACGAGCAGTACTTC. The whole variable domain, remainder taken from reference TRBV5-1 and TRBJ2-7, is KAGVTQTPRYLIKTRGQQVTLSCSPISGHRSVSWYQQTPGQGLQFLFEYFSETQRNKGNFPGRFSGRQFSNSRSEMNVSTLELGDSALYLCASRRTGLNEQYFGPGTRLTVT.